The 25 T cell receptor beta chains below all came from one sample that was sequenced in a study of T cell repertoires in cytomegalovirus infection. These receptors' targets are unknown. TCRdb re-called the reads with MiXCR, one entry per CDR3 protein. The sample comprises 570,000 or so distinct CDR3 sequences, about 40% of which are singletons, and about 48% rests with the top ten. Source: cultured PBMCs, taken from culture after CMV antigen stimulation. These receptor sequences come from a human donor in good health (CMV status not recorded). Some clones in this sample may be carry-over from other donors' samples.

J is TRBJ2-7 and V is TRBV29-1; 7 nucleotides match TRBD1. V lost 7 bases to trimming and J lost 5 bases; unmatched junction nucleotides: 11. The germline V gene encodes CDR1 SQVTM and CDR2 ANQGSEA. The length of the CDR3 is 13 residues. CDR3 in amino acids: CSAGTEVFNEQYF. CDR3 nucleotide sequence: TGCAGCGCTGGGACAGAAGTGTTCAACGAGCAGTACTTC.

The gene calls are TRBV7-6 and TRBJ2-1, with 8 bases matching TRBD2. Germline assignment: CDR1 SGHVS and CDR2 FNYEAQ. Losses at the gene ends were 1 base for V and 7 bases for J; bases not matched to a gene: 3. The CDR3 sequence is 14 residues long. The CDR3 region has the DNA TGTGCCAGCAGCTTAGAGGGACTAGTGAATGAGCAGTTCTTC. Its protein is CASSLEGLVNEQFF.

This sequence joins TRBV3-1 and TRBJ2-7; 10 positions agree with TRBD2. The trim removed 0 bases at V and 6 bases at J, leaving 5 bases unmatched. CDR3 length: 15 residues. Germline V lookup: CDR1 LGHDT, CDR2 YNNKEL (reference sequence). The CDR3 DNA reads as TGTGCCAGCAGCCAAGATCTAGCGGGAGCCCGCGAGCAGTACTTC. This codes for CASSQDLAGAREQYF.

This clonotype was seen only a few times. V usage is TRBV2 and J usage is TRBJ1-4; 8 bases are a match to TRBD1. This CDR3 contains 14 residues. The trim removed 6 bases at V and 7 bases at J, leaving 7 bases unmatched. Germline lookup yields CDR1 SNHLY and CDR2 FYNNEI. CDR3 loop: CASRIDRGGEKLFF. CDR3 sequence (DNA): TGTGCCAGCAGAATCGACAGGGGCGGTGAAAAACTGTTTTTT.

The chain links TRBV24-1 to TRBJ2-3; 7 bases map to TRBD1. V was pared by 9 bases and J by 4 bases, with 21 bases of the junction left unmatched. The germline gives CDR1 KGHDR, CDR2 SFDVKD. There are 18 residues in the CDR3. CDR3 DNA sequence: TGTGCCACCGAACCGACAGGGCTGACGCACACACAGTCAGATACGCAGTATTTT. It is translated as CATEPTGLTHTQSDTQYF.

CDR3 in amino acids: CASSLRENTGELFF. The CDR3 bases are TGTGCCAGCAGCTTAAGGGAGAACACCGGGGAGCTGTTTTTT. V gene TRBV7-2 combines with J gene TRBJ2-2; D is unclear. The length of the CDR3 is 14 residues. V gave up 2 bases and J gave up 1 base, with 5 bases separating them. Germline V gene data show CDR1 as SGHTA and CDR2 as FQGNSA.

In this sample, this clonotype turned up a few times. As DNA, the CDR3 is TGTGCCAGCAGCACGATGCCGGGCCTCGCCGGTTCACCCCTCCACTTT. It specifies CASSTMPGLAGSPLHF. This rearrangement joins TRBV7-2 to TRBJ1-6; D is unclear. The germline V gene has CDR1 SGHTA and CDR2 FQGNSA. Trimming cost V 5 bases and J 9 bases, with 20 bases left between them. CDR3 length equals 16 residues.

The chain couples TRBV7-4 to TRBJ1-2, with 7 bases lining up with TRBD1. This CDR3 comprises 14 residues. Germline V gene sequence: CDR1 SGHVT, CDR2 SQSDAQ. V shed 1 base, J shed 6 bases, and the junction held 5 bases outside the gene matches. The CDR3 DNA is TGTGCCAGCAGCTTAGACCGGACAGGAGATGGCTACACCTTC. It codes for CASSLDRTGDGYTF. Using reference TRBV7-4 and TRBJ1-2 for the parts outside the CDR3, the full variable domain is GAGVSQSPRYKVAKRGRDVALRCDSISGHVTLYWYRQTLGQGSEVLTYSQSDAQRDKSGRPSGRFSAERPERSVSTLKIQRTEQGDSAVYLCASSLDRTGDGYTFGSGTRLTVV.

This chain connects TRBV5-1 to TRBJ1-2, with no clear D. The CDR3 extends over 12 amino acids. CDR1 is SGHRS, CDR2 YFSETQ, per germline. V lost 5 bases and J 3 bases, leaving 8 bases between the germline ends. The CDR3: CASRPEDYGYTF. In DNA form, the CDR3 reads TGCGCCAGCAGGCCCGAGGACTATGGCTACACCTTC. Complete variable domain (other parts from reference TRBV5-1 and TRBJ1-2): KAGVTQTPRYLIKTRGQQVTLSCSPISGHRSVSWYQQTPGQGLQFLFEYFSETQRNKGNFPGRFSGRQFSNSRSEMNVSTLELGDSALYLCASRPEDYGYTFGSGTRLTVV.

The J gene is TRBJ1-1, the V gene TRBV29-1; possibly TRBD1 for D (6 bases). Germline loops: CDR1 SQVTM, CDR2 ANQGSEA. The CDR3 consists of 14 residues. V was cut by 7 bases and J by 2 bases, with 17 bases left in between. The CDR3 DNA is TGCAGCGCAGCCACAGGGAGTGTTAACACTGAAGCTTTCTTT. Its protein is CSAATGSVNTEAFF.

This clonotype was recorded a few times. The chain carries TRBV12-3 or TRBV12-4 and TRBJ1-5; a weak D match, TRBD1 (6 bases). The length of the CDR3 is 14 residues. V gave up 5 bases and J gave up 3 bases, with 11 bases separating them. CDR3: CASSKQGSNQPQHF. Here the CDR3 DNA reads TGTGCCAGCAGTAAACAGGGCTCCAATCAGCCCCAGCATTTT.

The genes are TRBV28 and TRBJ2-7; no clear D. Germline CDR1 reads MDHEN; CDR2 reads SYDVKM. The V end was cut by 5 bases, the J end by 2 bases, with 4 bases between. This CDR3 region has 11 residues. CDR3 region: CASSAPYEQYF. CDR3 in DNA: TGTGCCAGCAGTGCTCCCTACGAGCAGTACTTC.

Only a few counts were recorded for this clonotype. The V and J genes are TRBV2 and TRBJ2-4; D is perhaps TRBD1 or TRBD2 (6 bases each). Between the trimmed V and J ends, which lost 5 bases and 5 bases, there was a span of 16 bases. There are 15 residues in the CDR3. CDR1 SNHLY and CDR2 FYNNEI come from the germline V gene. DNA for the CDR3: TGTGCCAGCAGTCTGGCAGGGGAGGCCCAAAACATTCAGTACTTC. It specifies CASSLAGEAQNIQYF.

The chain employs TRBV7-2 and TRBJ1-2; unclear D gene. The germline V gene has CDR1 SGHTA and CDR2 FQGNSA. Deletions cut 3 bases from V and 8 bases from J, with 13 bases between. The CDR3 sequence is 13 residues long. The CDR3 nucleotides are TGTGCCAGCAGCTTGGTGGCGGATCGCGGCTACACCTTC. It encodes CASSLVADRGYTF.

The rearrangement links TRBV7-9 to TRBJ2-1; 9 bases agree with TRBD1. V shed 1 base and J 4 bases; nucleotides not matched to a gene: 2. The CDR3 runs 15 residues. The germline V gene has CDR1 SEHNR and CDR2 FQNEAQ (reference sequence). The CDR3 bases are TGTGCCAGCAGCTTAGGGACAGGGGAATACAATGAGCAGTTCTTC. Its protein product is CASSLGTGEYNEQFF.

The rearrangement links TRBV12-3 or TRBV12-4 to TRBJ2-1; no reliable D call. V was trimmed by 3 bases and J by 7 bases, leaving 13 bases between them. The CDR3 spans 14 residues. The CDR3 DNA is TGTGCCAGCAGTTTCTGGGCTTCTTATAATGAGCAGTTCTTC. It translates to CASSFWASYNEQFF.

The chain has TRBV7-6 and TRBJ2-6; TRBD2 is a possible D gene (5 bases). Germline V gene data show CDR1 as SGHVS and CDR2 as FNYEAQ. Trimming stripped 10 bases from V and 0 bases from J, with 10 bases between. This CDR3 region has 14 residues. The CDR3 loop is CATYGGSGANVLTF. Written as DNA, the CDR3 is TGTGCCACCTACGGAGGCTCTGGGGCCAACGTCCTGACTTTC.

The rearrangement uses TRBV3-1 and TRBJ1-3; no definite D call. This CDR3 comprises 15 residues. V lost 4 bases and J 0 bases, leaving 10 bases between the germline ends. The germline gives CDR1 LGHDT, CDR2 YNNKEL (reference sequence). CDR3 nucleotide sequence: TGTGCCAGCAGCCTCGGAGAGAGCTCTGGAAACACCATATATTTT. It codes for CASSLGESSGNTIYF. Supplemented by reference TRBV3-1 and TRBJ1-3, the full variable domain reads DTAVSQTPKYLVTQMGNDKSIKCEQNLGHDTMYWYKQDSKKFLKIMFSYNNKELIINETVPNRFSPKSPDKAHLNLHINSLELGDSAVYFCASSLGESSGNTIYFGEGSWLTVV.

This clonotype was recorded a few times. The J gene is TRBJ2-2, the V gene TRBV7-6; D remains ambiguous. Germline CDR1 is SGHVS and CDR2 is FNYEAQ. V was clipped by 2 bases and J by 4 bases, with 5 bases between them. The CDR3 runs to 13 residues. The CDR3 DNA reads TGTGCCAGCAGCTTATTTGGCACCGGGGAGCTGTTTTTT. Protein product: CASSLFGTGELFF.

The chain carries TRBV7-2 and TRBJ1-5; D gene unclear. CDR1 SGHTA and CDR2 FQGNSA come from the germline V gene. The CDR3 contains 16 residues. V was pared by 5 bases and J by 0 bases, with 14 bases between. CDR3 protein: CASSLHPAGSNQPQHF. The DNA of the CDR3 is TGTGCCAGCAGCCTCCACCCCGCGGGTAGCAATCAGCCCCAGCATTTT. Full variable domain (outside the CDR3, taken from reference TRBV7-2 and TRBJ1-5): GAGVSQSPSNKVTEKGKDVELRCDPISGHTALYWYRQSLGQGLEFLIYFQGNSAPDKSGLPSDRFSAERTGGSVSTLTIQRTQQEDSAVYLCASSLHPAGSNQPQHFGDGTRLSIL.

V usage is TRBV6-2 or TRBV6-3 and J usage is TRBJ2-1; 8 bases match TRBD2. The CDR3 has 15 amino acids. Germline V lookup: CDR1 MNHEY, CDR2 SVGEGT. V lost 6 bases, J lost 7 bases, and 11 bases stayed unmatched. CDR3 region: CASSTGSSGSNEQFF. DNA of the CDR3: TGTGCCAGCAGCACCGGGTCTAGCGGGTCGAATGAGCAGTTCTTC.

The chain carries TRBV12-3 or TRBV12-4 and TRBJ2-7; the match to TRBD1 covers 9 bases. This CDR3 has 17 residues. Losses at the gene ends were 6 bases for V and 2 bases for J; bases not matched to a gene: 14. CDR3: CASSLGPGQGNTYEQYF. DNA of the CDR3: TGTGCCAGCAGCCTGGGGCCGGGACAGGGCAACACCTACGAGCAGTACTTC.

The CDR3 sequence: CASTWTSGYEQYF. CDR3 in DNA: TGTGCCAGCACCTGGACTAGCGGCTACGAGCAGTACTTC. The chain employs TRBV2 and TRBJ2-7; TRBD2 agrees at 10 bases. Germline V CDR1 and CDR2: SNHLY, FYNNEI. The junction had 3 bases not matched to a gene; V was cut back by 7 bases and J by 3 bases. This CDR3 spans 13 amino acids.

This chain joins TRBV11-2 and TRBJ2-7; D tentatively reads TRBD1 or TRBD2 (5 bases each). From germline, CDR1 is SGHAT and CDR2 FQNNGV. Trimming stripped 5 bases from V and 7 bases from J, with 24 bases between. The CDR3 spans 16 residues. CDR3 sequence: CASSHPWGGHHREQYF. The CDR3 DNA is TGTGCCAGCAGCCACCCTTGGGGCGGGCATCACCGGGAGCAGTACTTC.

This clonotype has ten or more counts. V and J are TRBV11-2 and TRBJ2-1; TRBD2 aligns across 7 bases. The CDR3 is 17 residues long. Unmatched junction bases numbered 17, after V lost 5 bases and J lost 7 bases. The germline gives CDR1 SGHAT, CDR2 FQNNGV. The CDR3 sequence is CASSPNYGASGRNEQFF. CDR3 DNA: TGTGCCAGCAGCCCAAACTACGGGGCTAGCGGTAGGAATGAGCAGTTCTTC.